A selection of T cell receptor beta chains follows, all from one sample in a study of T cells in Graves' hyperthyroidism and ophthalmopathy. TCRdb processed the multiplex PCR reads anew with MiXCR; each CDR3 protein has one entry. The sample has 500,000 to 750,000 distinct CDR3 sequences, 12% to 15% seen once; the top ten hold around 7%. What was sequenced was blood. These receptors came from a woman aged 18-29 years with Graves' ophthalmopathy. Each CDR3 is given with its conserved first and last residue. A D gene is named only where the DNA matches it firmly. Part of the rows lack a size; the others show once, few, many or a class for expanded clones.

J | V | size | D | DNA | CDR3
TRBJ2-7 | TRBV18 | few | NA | TGTGCCAGCTCACCAAACTGGGACACAAGCTCCTACGAGCAGTACTTC | CASSPNWDTSSYEQYF
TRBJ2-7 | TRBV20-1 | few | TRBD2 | TGCAGTGCTAGAGGAGGCCTAGCGGGAGACGAGCAGTACTTC | CSARGGLAGDEQYF
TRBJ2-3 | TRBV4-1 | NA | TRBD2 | TGCGCCAGCAGCCATGCCGGGACTATAGGAGATACGCAGTATTTT | CASSHAGTIGDTQYF
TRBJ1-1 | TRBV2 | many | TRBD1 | TGTGCCAGCAGTTCCGGGGACAGGGGTATAAACACTGAAGCTTTCTTT | CASSSGDRGINTEAFF
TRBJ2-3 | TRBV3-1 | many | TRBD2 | TGTGCCAGCAGCCAACCGACTAGCTGGGGCACAGATACGCAGTATTTT | CASSQPTSWGTDTQYF
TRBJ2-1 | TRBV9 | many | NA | TGTGCCAGCAGCTTGGAGGACGATGATTTCTACAATGAGCAGTTCTTC | CASSLEDDDFYNEQFF
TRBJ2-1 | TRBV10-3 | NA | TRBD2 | TGTGCCGCTAGCGGGCTAATCAATGAGCAGTTCTTC | CAASGLINEQFF
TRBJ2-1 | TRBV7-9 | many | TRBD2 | TGTGCCAGCAGCCCTAGCGGGAGGGTAGGAAATGAGCAGTTCTTC | CASSPSGRVGNEQFF
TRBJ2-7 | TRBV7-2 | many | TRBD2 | TGTGCCAGCAGCTTAGGTGCTCGGGCGGGAGGAGCGGTCGAGCAGTACTTC | CASSLGARAGGAVEQYF
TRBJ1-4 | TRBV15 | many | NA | TGTGCCACCAGCAGAGATCGGAAGTTTAATGAAAAACTGTTTTTT | CATSRDRKFNEKLFF
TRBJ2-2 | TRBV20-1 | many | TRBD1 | TGCAGTGCAAGTGCCAGGGGGCTTCCCGGGGAGCTGTTTTTT | CSASARGLPGELFF
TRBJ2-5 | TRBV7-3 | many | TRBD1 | TGTGCCAGCAGCCCTCCGGGACAGAAAGAGACCCAGTACTTC | CASSPPGQKETQYF
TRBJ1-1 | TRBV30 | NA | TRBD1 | TGTGCCCGGGAGCAGGGGGAGCGCGGCACTGAAGCTTTCTTT | CAREQGERGTEAFF
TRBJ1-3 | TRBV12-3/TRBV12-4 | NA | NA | TGTGCCAGCAGTTTACGGGAGAGAAACACCATATATTTT | CASSLRERNTIYF
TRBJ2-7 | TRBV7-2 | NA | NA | TGTGCCAGCAGCTTAGTCAGCGGCTCCTACGAGCAGTACTTC | CASSLVSGSYEQYF
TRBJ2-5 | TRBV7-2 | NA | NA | TGTGCCAGCAGCTCTCTCCCGGTGCAGATACAGTACTTC | CASSSLPVQIQYF